The clone carrying this T cell receptor beta chain has only one observation. This sample is drawn from a study of blood T cell repertoires in COVID-19. Germline V gene lookup returns CDR1 LGHDT and CDR2 YNNKEL (reference sequence). CDR3 length equals 16 residues. Trimming cost V 2 bases and J 3 bases; bases outside gene matches: 9. Only in-frame clones appear in the TCRdb table, and some are missing; sequencing was by immunoSEQ multiplex PCR. This sample has a few hundred thousand clones, with 75% to 90% found just once. Sequences were obtained from peripheral blood. The source of this sequence is a woman between 18 and 29 years old with acute or convalescent COVID-19. J is TRBJ2-7 and V is TRBV3-1 (or the pseudogene TRBV3-2); 8 bases are shared with TRBD2. The DNA of the CDR3 is TGTGCCAGCAGCCAAATATACGCGGGGGGACTCTACGAGCAGTACTTC. This translates into CASSQIYAGGLYEQYF.